This TCR beta chain was captured by sequencing in a study of monozygotic twins with inflammatory bowel disease. Eight cDNA synthesis reactions were run for every sample. TCRdb re-called the 5' RACE reads and gives one entry per CDR3 protein, without DNA. In total, the table holds around 450,000 distinct CDR3 sequences. Blood was drawn once per donor, and each sample measured 2.5 to 3 ml. This CDR3 is 16 amino acids long. Germline V CDR1 and CDR2: DFQATT, SNEGSKA (reference sequence). This chain connects TRBV20-1 to TRBJ2-5; the D call from TCRdb, TRBD1, cannot be confirmed without DNA. The clonotype was recovered from a human donor with ulcerative colitis or Crohn's disease, or a healthy co-twin of an affected twin (not recorded which). Sequenced input: blood. This CDR3 is CSARAWGLSEKETQYF.